This T cell receptor beta chain was captured in a study of blood T cell repertoires in COVID-19. Study-wide context: Sites in the United States, Italy and Spain provided acute and convalescent COVID-19 samples.

From germline, CDR1 is MDHEN and CDR2 SYDVKM. Germline trimming cut 6 bases from V and 0 bases from J; bases unmatched to any gene: 8. The CDR3 runs 16 residues. This table comes from immunoSEQ multiplex PCR, and its TCRdb copy is limited to in-frame clones, with some not included. The sample lists approximately 260,000 clones; approximately 83% were seen once. A note on this clone: Other DNA sequences in the same sample also yield this CDR3.

The specimen sequenced was peripheral blood. V and J are TRBV28 and TRBJ1-5, with TRBD1 matching 7 bases. The sequence derives from an elderly woman with acute or convalescent COVID-19. CDR3 sequence (DNA): TGTGCCAGCAGACCCCGGGACAGCTATAGCAATCAGCCCCAGCATTTT. It encodes CASRPRDSYSNQPQHF.